This T cell receptor (beta chain) was identified during a study of blood T cell repertoires in COVID-19. Libraries were prepared by immunoSEQ multiplex PCR; TCRdb keeps only in-frame clonotypes and omits some of them. The data show around 150,000 clones, with under 80% seen just once and 2.8% held by the top ten. The CDR3 contains 14 residues. V lost 3 bases, J lost 3 bases, and 4 bases stayed unmatched. Germline lookup yields CDR1 SGHTA and CDR2 FQGNSA. This receptor was taken from a man in his 70s with acute or convalescent COVID-19. Sample: peripheral blood. The gene calls are TRBV7-2 and TRBJ1-1; 7 nucleotides align to TRBD1. The CDR3 DNA sequence: TGTGCCAGCAGCTTCCGGGACAGATACACTGAAGCTTTCTTT. Translating gives CASSFRDRYTEAFF.